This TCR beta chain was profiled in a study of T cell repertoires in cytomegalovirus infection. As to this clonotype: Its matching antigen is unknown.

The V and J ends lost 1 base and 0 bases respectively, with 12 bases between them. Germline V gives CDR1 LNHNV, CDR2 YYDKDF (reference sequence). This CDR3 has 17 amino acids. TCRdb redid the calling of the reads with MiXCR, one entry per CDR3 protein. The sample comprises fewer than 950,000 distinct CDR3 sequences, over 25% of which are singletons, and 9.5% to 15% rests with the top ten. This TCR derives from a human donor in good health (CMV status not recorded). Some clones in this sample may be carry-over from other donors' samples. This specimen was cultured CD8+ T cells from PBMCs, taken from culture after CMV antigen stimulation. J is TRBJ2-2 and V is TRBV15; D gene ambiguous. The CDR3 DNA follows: TGTGCCACCAGCAGAGCGCCGATACGTCCGAACACCGGGGAGCTGTTTTTT. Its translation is CATSRAPIRPNTGELFF.